The clone carrying this T cell receptor (beta chain) was seen at least ten times. As yet, its antigen is unknown. This record belongs to a study of CD8 T cells in ankylosing spondylitis. Trimming took off 5 bases at V and 5 bases at J, with 12 bases between the two ends. The CDR3 totals 14 residues. CDR1 and CDR2 (germline): SGHTA, FQGNSA. Quantitative 5'-RACE with molecular barcodes produced the TCR beta libraries. TCRdb passed the 5' RACE reads through MiXCR, listing each CDR3 protein once. The table records about 250,000 distinct CDR3 sequences, about 10% of them present only once. Study results and limitations: Among TCR beta sequences, a motif of roughly 8 highly homologous variants appeared characteristic of ankylosing spondylitis blood. Significant enrichment of disease-linked clones was reportedly seen in matched ankylosing spondylitis synovial fluid.

The sample consisted of blood, either unsorted or a sorted T cell fraction (not recorded which). This clonotype was sampled from a male donor with ankylosing spondylitis or in good health (not recorded which). The genes are TRBV7-2 and TRBJ1-4, with a tentative D call TRBD1 (6 bases). The CDR3 nucleotides are TGTGCCAGCAGCCCCGACAGGATAAATGAAAAACTGTTTTTT. Amino acids: CASSPDRINEKLFF. Full variable domain (outside the CDR3, taken from reference TRBV7-2 and TRBJ1-4): GAGVSQSPSNKVTEKGKDVELRCDPISGHTALYWYRQSLGQGLEFLIYFQGNSAPDKSGLPSDRFSAERTGGSVSTLTIQRTQQEDSAVYLCASSPDRINEKLFFGSGTQLSVL.